This T cell receptor (beta chain) was recovered during a study of neoadjuvant anti-PD-1 for oral cavity cancer. About the research overall: Most patients had three to four biweekly doses of 3 mg/kg nivolumab before resection. Non-progressing patients received a fourth nivolumab dose near day 43, then surgery on days 50-56.

The time point was: after neoadjuvant nivolumab, at surgical resection. PBMCs were not maintained or expanded in culture before analysis. Trimming took 3 bases from V and 3 from J; bases not matched to a gene: 3. The CDR3 totals 14 residues. Germline assignment: CDR1 SGDLS and CDR2 YYNGEE. This clone was observed a handful of times. Its specificity is not known. Sequencing was performed with immunoSEQ multiplex PCR; in TCRdb, only in-frame clones are kept and a portion is missing. This table has over 11,000 clones, 70% to 80% appearing once. Study-wide results and caveats: Post-nivolumab, blood T cell clonality was significantly elevated in non-responders.

This specimen consisted of PBMCs, obtained after nivolumab (anti-PD-1) treatment. This TCR came from a person aged 35-79 years with oral cavity squamous cell carcinoma. The gene calls are TRBV9 and TRBJ1-1; 9 positions match TRBD1. CDR3 in DNA: TGTGCCAGCAGCGCAGGACAGGGGTACACTGAAGCTTTCTTT. The encoded protein is CASSAGQGYTEAFF. The full variable domain, with the rest looked up from reference TRBV9 and TRBJ1-1, is DSGVTQTPKHLITATGQRVTLRCSPRSGDLSVYWYQQSLDQGLQFLIQYYNGEERAKGNILERFSAQQFPDLHSELNLSSLELGDSALYFCASSAGQGYTEAFFGQGTRLTVV.